Listed below are T cell receptor beta chains from one sample, sequenced in a study of cytomegalovirus exposure and HLA in healthy donors. Here immunoSEQ multiplex PCR was the method, and the copy in TCRdb shows in-frame clones only, minus some. The sample yields about 150,000 clones, 75% seen once. The sequencing sample was made of PBMCs. The origin of the receptors is a man between 18 and 35 years old in good health and CMV-seropositive. The CDR3 runs from the conserved cysteine through the conserved F or W. The D gene is left open where the match is weak. Size is omitted from some rows. Given values are once, few, many or a class for expanded clones.

D,V,J,size,DNA,CDR3
TRBD2,TRBV18,TRBJ2-1,once,TGTGCCAGCTCACCACCGTCGGGAGGTAGTGATGAGCAGTTCTTC,CASSPPSGGSDEQFF
.,TRBV4-1,TRBJ1-4,few,TGCGCCAGCAGCCTTCCAGGGGCTAATGAAAAACTGTTTTTT,CASSLPGANEKLFF
TRBD2,TRBV10-3,TRBJ2-1,few,TGTGCCATCAGTGAGTCGAGAGGGAGGGCGAGCAATGAGCAGTTCTTC,CAISESRGRASNEQFF
TRBD1,TRBV6-6,TRBJ1-6,.,TGTGCCAGCTCCCGCGGCGGGACAGGAGATTCACCCCTCCACTTT,CASSRGGTGDSPLHF
TRBD1,TRBV16,TRBJ1-1,.,TGTGCCAGCGGGGACAGATTGAACACTGAAGCTTTCTTT,CASGDRLNTEAFF
TRBD2,TRBV5-1,TRBJ2-5,once,TGCGCCAGCAGCGGCGGGAGTCTGGAGACCCAGTACTTC,CASSGGSLETQYF
TRBD2,TRBV2,TRBJ2-7,.,TGTGCCAGCAGTGACGGACTAGCGGAGAACTACGAGCAGTACTTC,CASSDGLAENYEQYF
TRBD1,TRBV5-1,TRBJ2-7,.,TGCGCCAGCAGCTTGCGACAGGGGGGATCCTACGAGCAGTACTTC,CASSLRQGGSYEQYF
TRBD2,TRBV7-2,TRBJ2-5,once,TGTGCCAGCAGCGCCGGGACTATCCAAGAGACCCAGTACTTC,CASSAGTIQETQYF
.,TRBV5-8,TRBJ2-7,once,TGTGCCAGCAGCTTGGAGTCAGGGTCTGCCTACGAGCAGTACTTC,CASSLESGSAYEQYF
TRBD1,TRBV9,TRBJ1-4,once,TGTGCCAGCAGCGTAGGACAGGGGGCTAATGAAAAACTGTTTTTT,CASSVGQGANEKLFF
.,TRBV6-6,TRBJ2-7,.,TGTGCCAGCGGCGGGATCAAATTCTACGAGCAGTACTTC,CASGGIKFYEQYF
.,TRBV6-9,TRBJ2-1,.,TGTGCCAGCGGCCTTATCCTAAGCGTTGGGAATGAGCAGTTCTTC,CASGLILSVGNEQFF
.,TRBV29-1,TRBJ1-4,.,TGCAGCTTCCGGGAGGGGAATGGTGAAAAACTGTTTTTT,CSFREGNGEKLFF
.,TRBV2,TRBJ1-4,.,TGTGCCAGCAGTAAAAGGGGTCTCGCAACTAATGAAAAACTGTTTTTT,CASSKRGLATNEKLFF
.,TRBV18,TRBJ1-1,.,TGTGCCAGCTCACCTCAGGGGAGAACTGAAGCTTTCTTT,CASSPQGRTEAFF
TRBD2,TRBV7-6,TRBJ2-3,.,TGTGCCAGCAGCTTAGCGGGGGGGATAGATACGCAGTATTTT,CASSLAGGIDTQYF
.,TRBV30,TRBJ1-5,.,TGTGCCTGGAGGGGGAAAGGGGGAATCAATCAGCCCCAGCATTTT,CAWRGKGGINQPQHF
.,TRBV20-1,TRBJ2-1,.,TGCAGTGCTATATGGACTACCCTCCAGTTCTTC,CSAIWTTLQFF
TRBD2,TRBV7-8,TRBJ2-5,.,TGTGCCAGCAGCTCTAGCCTAGCGGGCGATGAGACCCAGTACTTC,CASSSSLAGDETQYF
.,TRBV28,TRBJ2-6,.,TGTGCAGCCCGGAGGTCTGGGGCCAACGTCCTGACTTTC,CAARRSGANVLTF
.,TRBV6-5,TRBJ1-5,.,TGTGCCAGCAGGGACCGACAGAGCAATCAGCCCCAGCATTTT,CASRDRQSNQPQHF
.,TRBV4-2,TRBJ2-5,.,TGTGCCAGCAGCCAAGATGAGCGGCAAGAGACCCAGTACTTC,CASSQDERQETQYF
.,TRBV23-1,TRBJ1-1,once,TGCGCCAGCAGTCATCACAGGGTAACTGAAGCTTTCTTT,CASSHHRVTEAFF
TRBD1,TRBV19,TRBJ1-2,few,TGTGCCAGTACCCTTTACCGGGACAGGAACACCTTC,CASTLYRDRNTF
.,TRBV4-1,TRBJ2-7,.,TGCGCCAGCAGCCAAAACCTGGAGGACTTGGCCTACGAGCAGTACTTC,CASSQNLEDLAYEQYF
TRBD2,TRBV4-1,TRBJ2-7,.,TGCGCCAGCAGCCAGTATAGCGGGAGCTCCTACGAGCAGTACTTC,CASSQYSGSSYEQYF
.,TRBV19,TRBJ1-1,.,TGTGCCAGTAGTATCCTCTCCGGGGGGGGAAAGGGTGAAGCTTTCTTT,CASSILSGGGKGEAFF
.,TRBV2,TRBJ1-1,.,TGTGCCAGCAGGGAACAGGGCGGGAACACTGAAGCTTTCTTT,CASREQGGNTEAFF
.,TRBV4-2,TRBJ2-1,few,TGTGCCAGCAGCCAAGATTCGGGCGGGACGAGTTATGAGCAGTTCTTC,CASSQDSGGTSYEQFF
TRBD1,TRBV27,TRBJ1-4,few,TGTGCCAGCGGCAGACAGGGGGATGAAAAACTGTTTTTT,CASGRQGDEKLFF
TRBD1,TRBV6-5,TRBJ2-7,.,TGTGCCAGCAAAAGACAGGGGGAAAGCTCCTACGAGCAGTACTTC,CASKRQGESSYEQYF
.,TRBV7-8,TRBJ2-5,.,TGTGCCAGCAGCCCCTACTCTAAAGAGACCCAGTACTTC,CASSPYSKETQYF
TRBD2,TRBV2,TRBJ2-1,few,TGTGCCAGCAGTGTTCCGGGACTAGCGGGCTTGAATGAGCAGTTCTTC,CASSVPGLAGLNEQFF
TRBD2,TRBV5-4,TRBJ2-5,.,TGTGCCAGCAGCGGCGGCGGACTAGCGGGAGCGGGGGAGACCCAGTACTTC,CASSGGGLAGAGETQYF
.,TRBV28,TRBJ1-1,once,TGTGCCAGCAGTTTAGGCGCGGGGACCCTCCTTGGGGACACTGAAGCTTTCTTT,CASSLGAGTLLGDTEAFF
.,TRBV6-5,TRBJ2-5,.,TGTGCCAGCAGTTACTTGGGTCGGCGGGGACAAGAGACCCAGTACTTC,CASSYLGRRGQETQYF
.,TRBV6-1,TRBJ2-2,.,TGTGCCAGCTACGGGATCACCGGGGAGCTGTTTTTT,CASYGITGELFF
TRBD2,TRBV4-1,TRBJ2-1,.,TGCGCCAGCAGCCCCTCAAATGCAGTCGTCGGGGGGAGCTCCTACAATGAGCAGTTCTTC,CASSPSNAVVGGSSYNEQFF
TRBD2,TRBV7-2,TRBJ2-7,.,TGTGCCAGCAGCTTGATAGCGGGAAGAGGCGAGCAGTACTTC,CASSLIAGRGEQYF
TRBD2,TRBV7-3,TRBJ2-5,.,TGTGCCAGCAGCCCGCGGGGGGGAGAGACCCAGTACTTC,CASSPRGGETQYF